This TCR beta chain was identified in a study of cytomegalovirus exposure and HLA in healthy donors. Overall study findings and caveats: It is likely that the observed cluster of highly shared sequence variants was a sequencing artifact.

Germline values: CDR1 MNHNS, CDR2 SASEGT. The CDR3 spans 15 residues. Trimming cost V 6 bases and J 4 bases, with 18 bases left between them. Of note for this clone: Its antigen is currently unknown.

PCR primers comprised 60 Vbeta and 13 Jbeta primers. Generated by immunoSEQ multiplex PCR, the TCRdb table keeps only in-frame clones and is missing some. The sample lists 84,000 or so clones; 75% to 80% were seen once. This sequence originates from a man aged 30 to 45 in good health and CMV-seronegative. The chain links TRBV6-1 to TRBJ1-1; D call uncertain. The sequenced sample was PBMCs. The CDR3 nucleotides read TGTGCCAGCAGCATAGCGGGTAGTGGCGGCACTGAAGCTTTCTTT. Its protein is CASSIAGSGGTEAFF.